This record covers a single T cell receptor beta chain. The sample comes from a study of blood T cell repertoires in COVID-19. Study background: Sources were T cells, B-cell-depleted T cells, or PBMCs; the material itself was cDNA or gDNA.

V shed 0 bases and J shed 0 bases, with 10 bases lying between them. CDR1 is SGHRS and CDR2 is YFSETQ in the germline V gene. The CDR3 covers 16 residues. Authors' processing steps: Nucleated cell number was recorded as an estimate derived from reference gene primer amplification. Libraries were prepared by immunoSEQ multiplex PCR; TCRdb keeps only in-frame clonotypes and omits some of them. V, J and clone size reflect that table, while D and trimming were determined from the DNA. The table lists tens of thousands of clones, around 82% of them singletons, with around 15% in the top ten. Material for sequencing was peripheral blood. The clonotype comes from a man between 60 and 75 years old with COVID-19, enrolled during active disease. The V call is TRBV5-1, the J call TRBJ2-1; the D gene is possibly TRBD1 (6 bases). CDR3 nucleotide sequence: TGCGCCAGCAGCTTGGAAACAGGGAGCTCCTACAATGAGCAGTTCTTC. Protein sequence: CASSLETGSSYNEQFF.